Sequencing of this T cell receptor beta chain was carried out in a study of Graves' ophthalmopathy and Graves' hyperthyroidism. Broader study findings: The 13-signature model separated ophthalmopathy from stable hyperthyroidism at almost 90% sensitivity and roughly 80% specificity. The majority of expanded thyroid clonotypes above 0.001 frequency also occurred in blood.

V was cut by 3 bases and J by 0 bases, with 15 bases left in between. The CDR3 covers 17 residues. Per germline, CDR1 MDHEN and CDR2 SYDVKM. Amplification from RNA transcripts yielded the TCR beta CDR3 regions. In the first round, RT-PCR was carried out with HTBI primers, and a multiplex PCR formed the second round. TCRdb itself ran the multiplex PCR reads through MiXCR, one entry per CDR3 protein. The profile shows some 160,000 distinct CDR3 sequences, just under 40% of them singletons. On this clonotype: The antigen remains undetermined.

V gene TRBV28 combines with J gene TRBJ1-5; perhaps TRBD1 as D (6 bases). Source material: peripheral blood. The TCR originated in a man aged 25-40 years with Graves' ophthalmopathy. Here the CDR3 DNA reads TGTGCCAGCAGTTTTGGACAGCCCTTATCTAGCAATCAGCCCCAGCATTTT. Its protein product is CASSFGQPLSSNQPQHF.